The source of this T cell receptor beta chain is a study of post-analysis software for immune sequencing data. About the research overall: The disease courses covered relapsing-remitting, secondary progressive and progressive-relapsing multiple sclerosis.

Trimming cost V 4 bases and J 5 bases, with 9 bases left between them. The V gene's germline CDR1 is SGHRS and CDR2 YFSETQ. The CDR3 consists of 12 residues. Researchers reported that TCR beta cDNA libraries carried unique molecular identifiers. The authors obtained 400,000 to 600,000 cDNA molecules from roughly 1.1 to 9.2 million T cells. Each CDR3 protein is one row after TCRdb ran MiXCR on the PCR reads. The table shows about 460,000 distinct CDR3 sequences, with under 55% occurring only once. Concerning this clonotype itself: Its target is unknown.

General study findings and limits: Controls showed lower frequencies than patients for roughly 5 TRBV segments, and TRBV5-6, TRBV5-1 and TRBV20-1 were among these.

The material sequenced was blood. This sequence was found in a girl aged 5 to 17 with multiple sclerosis. The chain joins TRBV5-1 to TRBJ2-5; D gene ambiguous. The CDR3 nucleotides are TGCGCCAGCAGCAGCGACTGGGAGACCCAGTACTTC. Translated, it gives CASSSDWETQYF.